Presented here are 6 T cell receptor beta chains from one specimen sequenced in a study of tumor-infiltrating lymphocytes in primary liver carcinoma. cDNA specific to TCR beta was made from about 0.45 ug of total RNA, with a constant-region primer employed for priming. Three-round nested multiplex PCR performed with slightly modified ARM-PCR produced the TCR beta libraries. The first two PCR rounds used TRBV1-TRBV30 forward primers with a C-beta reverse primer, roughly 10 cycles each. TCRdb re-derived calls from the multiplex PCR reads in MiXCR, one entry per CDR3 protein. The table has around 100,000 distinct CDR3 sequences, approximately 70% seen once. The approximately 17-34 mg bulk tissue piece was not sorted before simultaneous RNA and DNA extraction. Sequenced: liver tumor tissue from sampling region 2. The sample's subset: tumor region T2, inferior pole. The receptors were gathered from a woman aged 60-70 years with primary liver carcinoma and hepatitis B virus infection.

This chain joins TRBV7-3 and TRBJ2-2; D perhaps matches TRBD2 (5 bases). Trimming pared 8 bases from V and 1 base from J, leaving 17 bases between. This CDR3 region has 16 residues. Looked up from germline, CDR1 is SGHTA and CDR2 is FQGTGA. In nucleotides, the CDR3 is TGTGCCAGCGGCCCAGGCCCGGCGGGGAACACCGGGGAGCTGTTTTTT. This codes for CASGPGPAGNTGELFF.

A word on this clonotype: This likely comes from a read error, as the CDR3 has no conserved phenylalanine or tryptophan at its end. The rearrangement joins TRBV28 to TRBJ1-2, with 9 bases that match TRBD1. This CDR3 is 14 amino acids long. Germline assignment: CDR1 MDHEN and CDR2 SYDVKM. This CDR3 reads CVSSGGTGWYGYTL. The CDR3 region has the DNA TGTGTCAGCAGTGGGGGGACAGGGTGGTATGGCTACACCCTC.

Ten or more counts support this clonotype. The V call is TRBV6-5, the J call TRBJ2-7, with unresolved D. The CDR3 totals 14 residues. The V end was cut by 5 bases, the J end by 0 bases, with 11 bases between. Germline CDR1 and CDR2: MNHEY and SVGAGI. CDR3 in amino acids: CASSTTPTSYEQYF. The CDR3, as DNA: TGTGCCAGCAGTACCACTCCCACCTCCTACGAGCAGTACTTC.

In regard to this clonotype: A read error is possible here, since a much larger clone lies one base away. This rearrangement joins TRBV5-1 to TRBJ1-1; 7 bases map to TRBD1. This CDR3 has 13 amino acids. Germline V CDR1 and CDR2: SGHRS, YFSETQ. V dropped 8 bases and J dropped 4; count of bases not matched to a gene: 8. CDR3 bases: TGCGCCAGAAGACGGGACAGCACCACTGAAGCTTTCTTT. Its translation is CARRRDSTTEAFF.

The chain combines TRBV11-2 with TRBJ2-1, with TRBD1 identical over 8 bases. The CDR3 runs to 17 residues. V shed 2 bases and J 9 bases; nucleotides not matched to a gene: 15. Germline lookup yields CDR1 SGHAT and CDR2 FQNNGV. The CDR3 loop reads CASSLTNGQGYRSEQFF. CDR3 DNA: TGTGCCAGCAGCTTAACCAACGGACAGGGATACAGGAGTGAGCAGTTCTTC.

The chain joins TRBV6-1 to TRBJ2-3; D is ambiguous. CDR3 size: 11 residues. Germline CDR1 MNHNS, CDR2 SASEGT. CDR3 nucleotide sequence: TGTTTCAGCAGTGGTGGAGATACGCAGTATTTT. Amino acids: CFSSGGDTQYF.